What follows describes a single T cell receptor beta chain. Its antigen specificity is not known. Base qualities were left out, and no much larger clone turns up one base away. Whole blood was collected in K2EDTA tubes by collaborating institutions according to the institutions' own protocols. For TCRbeta analysis, collaborators shipped samples in one of three forms: frozen whole blood, isolated PBMCs, or DNA extracted from either of those sample types. This record belongs to a study of blood T cell repertoires in COVID-19 (TCRdb year 2020). Background for the entire study: Collaborator samples came from the United States, Italy and Spain and covered acute and convalescent phases of COVID-19. The prospective study material was composed of cDNA or gDNA derived from T cells, B-cell-depleted T cells, or PBMCs. The dataset comprised deeply sampled blood TCRbeta repertoires from subjects exposed to, actively infected with, or recovered from COVID-19. The repertoires were made available in a free public database intended to serve as a resource for research on the immune response to SARS-CoV-2. Samples came from the ongoing ImmuneRACE study (first 160 participants) plus 1,254 subjects from 6 global collaborators. The sample metadata nearly always contained a de-identified subject ID, COVID-19 status, age in years and sex. Where available, HLA class I and class II types were taken from metadata supplied by the sample provider and were not determined by assay-based typing.

TCRbeta CDR3 regions were amplified from genomic DNA by means of the immunoSEQ Assay, a bias-controlled multiplex PCR. The source study handled its data this way. The number of nucleated cells in each sample was estimated from the amplification of reference gene primers within the assay. Sequence reads were collapsed and filtered to measure the absolute abundance of every unique TCRbeta CDR3 rearrangement. For each sample, productive Simpson clonality was calculated as the square root of Simpson's diversity index across productive rearrangements. TCRdb holds this immuneACCESS table with in-frame rearrangements only. Some clones are missing; in checked studies, unresolved V genes explain under half, and the rest has no known cause. V, J and clone size are those of that table, while D and trimming were read from the DNA. This sample is represented by some 66,000 clones; 82% of them were singletons. The ten most abundant clones make up 6.6% of the sample.

CDR1 and CDR2 are read off the germline V gene (reference sequence) as SEHNR and FQNEAQ. Cut back by 5 bases and 1 base, the V and J ends lie 11 bases apart. Counted from cysteine to phenylalanine, this CDR3 has 14 amino acids. Left in the record is the CDR3 DNA by itself, 42 bases read in frame from the first base. Study-level results and caveats: The quantity of clinical and demographic metadata differed by source and by participant and was supplied without curation.

The sequence joins TRBV7-9 to TRBJ1-1, with the D gene too uncertain to name. The sequenced sample consisted of peripheral blood. The sequence came from a man in his 60s with acute or convalescent COVID-19. The encoded CDR3 is CASSGEVGNTEAFF. The bases are TGTGCCAGCAGCGGAGAGGTGGGGAACACTGAAGCTTTCTTT.